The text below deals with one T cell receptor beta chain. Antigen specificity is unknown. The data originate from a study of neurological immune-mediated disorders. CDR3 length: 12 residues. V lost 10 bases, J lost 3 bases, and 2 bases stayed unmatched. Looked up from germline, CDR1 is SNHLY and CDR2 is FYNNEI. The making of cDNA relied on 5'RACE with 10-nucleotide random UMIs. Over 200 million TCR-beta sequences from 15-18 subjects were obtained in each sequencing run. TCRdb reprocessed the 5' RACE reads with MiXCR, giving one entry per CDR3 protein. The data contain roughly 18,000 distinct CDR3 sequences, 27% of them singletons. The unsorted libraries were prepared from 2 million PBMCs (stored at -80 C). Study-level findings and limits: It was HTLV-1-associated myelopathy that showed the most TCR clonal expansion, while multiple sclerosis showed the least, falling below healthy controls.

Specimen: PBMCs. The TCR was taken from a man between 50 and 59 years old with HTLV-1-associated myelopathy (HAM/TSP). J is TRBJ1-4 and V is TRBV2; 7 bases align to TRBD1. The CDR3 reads CATGTANEKLFF. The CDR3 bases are TGTGCCACCGGGACAGCTAATGAAAAACTGTTTTTT.